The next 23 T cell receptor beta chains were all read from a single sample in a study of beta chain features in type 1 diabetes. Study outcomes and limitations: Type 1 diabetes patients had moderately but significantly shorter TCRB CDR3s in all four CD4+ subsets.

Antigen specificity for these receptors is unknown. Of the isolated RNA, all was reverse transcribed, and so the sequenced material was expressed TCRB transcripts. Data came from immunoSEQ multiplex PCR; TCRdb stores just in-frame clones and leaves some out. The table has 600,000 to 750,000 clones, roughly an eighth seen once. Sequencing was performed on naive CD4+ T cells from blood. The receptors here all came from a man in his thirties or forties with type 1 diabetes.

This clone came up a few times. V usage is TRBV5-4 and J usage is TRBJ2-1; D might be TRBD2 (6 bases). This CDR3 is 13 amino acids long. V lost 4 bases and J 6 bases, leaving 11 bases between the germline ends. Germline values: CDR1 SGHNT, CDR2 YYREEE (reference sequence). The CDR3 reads CASSPTRGNEQFF. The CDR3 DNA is TGTGCCAGCAGCCCGACTAGAGGCAATGAGCAGTTCTTC.

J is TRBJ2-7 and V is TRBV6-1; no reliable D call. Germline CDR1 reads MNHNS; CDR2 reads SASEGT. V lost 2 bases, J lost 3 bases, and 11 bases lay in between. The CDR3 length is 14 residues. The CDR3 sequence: CASSEPGSLYEQYF. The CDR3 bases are TGTGCCAGCAGTGAACCGGGTTCCCTCTACGAGCAGTACTTC.

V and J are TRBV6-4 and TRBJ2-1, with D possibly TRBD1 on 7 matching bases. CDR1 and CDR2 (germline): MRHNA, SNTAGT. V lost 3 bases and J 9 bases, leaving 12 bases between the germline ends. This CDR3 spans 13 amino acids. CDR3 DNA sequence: TGTGCCAGCAGTGAGGACAGGAGGGGTGAGCAGTTCTTC. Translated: CASSEDRRGEQFF.

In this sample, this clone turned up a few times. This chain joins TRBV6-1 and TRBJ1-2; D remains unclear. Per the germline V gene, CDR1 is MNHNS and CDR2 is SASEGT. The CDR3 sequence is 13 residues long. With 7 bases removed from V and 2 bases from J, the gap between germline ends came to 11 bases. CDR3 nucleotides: TGTGCCAGCACGTCAGGCACAAACTATGGCTACACCTTC. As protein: CASTSGTNYGYTF.

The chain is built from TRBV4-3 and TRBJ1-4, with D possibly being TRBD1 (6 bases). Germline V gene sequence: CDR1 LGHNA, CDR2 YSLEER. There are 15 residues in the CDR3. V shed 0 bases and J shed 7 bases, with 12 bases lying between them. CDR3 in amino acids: CASSQDPGGAEKLFF. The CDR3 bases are TGCGCCAGCAGCCAAGACCCCGGGGGGGCTGAAAAACTGTTTTTT.

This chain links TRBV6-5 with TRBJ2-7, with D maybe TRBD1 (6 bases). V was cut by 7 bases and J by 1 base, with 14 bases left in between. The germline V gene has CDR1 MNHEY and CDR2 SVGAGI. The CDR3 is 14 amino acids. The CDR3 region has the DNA TGTGCCAGCAACTTGATGACAGGTTCCTACGAGCAGTACTTC. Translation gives CASNLMTGSYEQYF.

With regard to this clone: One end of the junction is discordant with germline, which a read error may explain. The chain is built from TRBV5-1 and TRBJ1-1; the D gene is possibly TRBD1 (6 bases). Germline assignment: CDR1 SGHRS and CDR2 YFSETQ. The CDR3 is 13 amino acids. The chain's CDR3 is CASNLGANTEAFF. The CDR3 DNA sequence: TGCGCCAGCAACTTGGGGGCGAACACTGAAGCTTTCTTT. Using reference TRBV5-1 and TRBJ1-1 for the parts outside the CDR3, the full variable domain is KAGVTQTPRYLIKTRGQQVTLSCSPISGHRSVSWYQQTPGQGLQFLFEYFSETQRNKGNFPGRFSGRQFSNSRSEMNVSTLELGDSALYLCASNLGANTEAFFGQGTRLTVV.

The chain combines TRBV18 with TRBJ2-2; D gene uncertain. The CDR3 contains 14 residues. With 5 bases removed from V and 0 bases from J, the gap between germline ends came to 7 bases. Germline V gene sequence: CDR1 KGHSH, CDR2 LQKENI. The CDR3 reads CASSGQTNTGELFF. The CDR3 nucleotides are TGTGCCAGCTCAGGGCAGACGAACACCGGGGAGCTGTTTTTT. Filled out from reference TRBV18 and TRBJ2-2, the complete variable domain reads NAGVMQNPRHLVRRRGQEARLRCSPMKGHSHVYWYRQLPEEGLKFMVYLQKENIIDESGMPKERFSAEFPKEGPSILRIQQVVRGDSAAYFCASSGQTNTGELFFGEGSRLTVL.

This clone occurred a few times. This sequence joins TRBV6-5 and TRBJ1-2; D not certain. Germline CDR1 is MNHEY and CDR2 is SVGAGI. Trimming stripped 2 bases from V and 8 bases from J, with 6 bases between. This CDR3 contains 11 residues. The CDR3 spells CASSYGRGYTF. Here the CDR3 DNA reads TGTGCCAGCAGTTACGGGCGGGGCTACACCTTC.

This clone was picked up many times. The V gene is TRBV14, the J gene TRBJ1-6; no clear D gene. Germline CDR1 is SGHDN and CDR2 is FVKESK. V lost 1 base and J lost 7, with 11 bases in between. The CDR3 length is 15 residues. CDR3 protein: CASSQGTVGNSPLHF. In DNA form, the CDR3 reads TGTGCCAGCAGCCAAGGGACGGTGGGGAATTCACCCCTCCACTTT.

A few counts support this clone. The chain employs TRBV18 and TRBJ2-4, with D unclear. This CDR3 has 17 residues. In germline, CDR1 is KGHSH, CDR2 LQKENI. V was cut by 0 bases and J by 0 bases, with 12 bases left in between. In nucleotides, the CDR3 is TGTGCCAGCTCACCACCGCAGGCACTCCTAGCCAAAAACATTCAGTACTTC. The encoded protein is CASSPPQALLAKNIQYF.

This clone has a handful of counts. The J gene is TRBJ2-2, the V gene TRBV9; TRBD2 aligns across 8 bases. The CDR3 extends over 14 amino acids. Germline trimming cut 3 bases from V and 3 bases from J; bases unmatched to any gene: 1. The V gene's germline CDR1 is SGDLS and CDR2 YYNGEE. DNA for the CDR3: TGTGCCAGCAGCGGGACTAGCTACACCGGGGAGCTGTTTTTT. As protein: CASSGTSYTGELFF.

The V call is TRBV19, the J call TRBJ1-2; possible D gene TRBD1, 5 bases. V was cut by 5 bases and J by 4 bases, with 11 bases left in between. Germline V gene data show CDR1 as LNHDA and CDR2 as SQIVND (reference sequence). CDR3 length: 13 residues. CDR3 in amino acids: CASSPRVGYGYTF. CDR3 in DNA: TGTGCCAGTAGTCCCAGGGTTGGCTATGGCTACACCTTC.

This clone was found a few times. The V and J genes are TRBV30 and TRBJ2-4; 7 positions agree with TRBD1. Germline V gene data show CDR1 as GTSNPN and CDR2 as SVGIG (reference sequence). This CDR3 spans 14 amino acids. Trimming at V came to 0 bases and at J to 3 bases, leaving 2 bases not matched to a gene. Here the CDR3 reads CAWSVSGGKNIQYF. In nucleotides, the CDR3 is TGTGCCTGGAGTGTCTCAGGGGGCAAAAACATTCAGTACTTC. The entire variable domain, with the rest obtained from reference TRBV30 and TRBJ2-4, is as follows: SQTIHQWPATLVQPVGSPLSLECTVEGTSNPNLYWYRQAAGRGLQLLFYSVGIGQISSEVPQNLSASRPQDRQFILSSKKLLLSDSGFYLCAWSVSGGKNIQYFGAGTRLSVL.

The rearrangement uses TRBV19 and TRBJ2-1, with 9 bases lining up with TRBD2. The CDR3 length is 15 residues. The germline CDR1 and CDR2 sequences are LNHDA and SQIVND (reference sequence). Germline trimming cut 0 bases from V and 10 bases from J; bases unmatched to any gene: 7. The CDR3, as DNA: TGTGCCAGTAGTATAGATCGGCCGACTAGCGGAGAGCAGTTCTTC. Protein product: CASSIDRPTSGEQFF.

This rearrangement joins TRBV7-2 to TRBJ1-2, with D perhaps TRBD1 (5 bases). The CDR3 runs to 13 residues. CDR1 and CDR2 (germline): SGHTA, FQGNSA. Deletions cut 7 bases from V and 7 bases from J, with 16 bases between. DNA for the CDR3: TGTGCCAGCACCGAATCCCCTCAGGGTGGCTACACCTTC. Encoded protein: CASTESPQGGYTF.

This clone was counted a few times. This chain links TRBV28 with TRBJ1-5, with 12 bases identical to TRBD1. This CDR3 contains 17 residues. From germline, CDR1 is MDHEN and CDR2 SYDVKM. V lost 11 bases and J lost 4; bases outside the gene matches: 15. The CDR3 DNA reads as TGTGCCTCCGATTGGGGGACAGGGGGCTGGGGGAATCAGCCCCAGCATTTT. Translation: CASDWGTGGWGNQPQHF.

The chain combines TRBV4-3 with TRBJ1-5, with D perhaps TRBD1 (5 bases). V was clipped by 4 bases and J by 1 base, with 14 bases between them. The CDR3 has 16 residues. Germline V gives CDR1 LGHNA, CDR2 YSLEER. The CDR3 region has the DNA TGCGCCAGCAGCCCCGGATCGGGGGGGAGCAATCAGCCCCAGCATTTT. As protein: CASSPGSGGSNQPQHF.

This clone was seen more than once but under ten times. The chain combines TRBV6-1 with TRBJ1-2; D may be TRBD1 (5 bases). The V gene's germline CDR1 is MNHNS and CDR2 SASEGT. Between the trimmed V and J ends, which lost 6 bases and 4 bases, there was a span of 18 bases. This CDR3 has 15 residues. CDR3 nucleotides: TGTGCCAGCAGCCCCGGGACGGGGGAATTCTATGGCTACACCTTC. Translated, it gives CASSPGTGEFYGYTF.

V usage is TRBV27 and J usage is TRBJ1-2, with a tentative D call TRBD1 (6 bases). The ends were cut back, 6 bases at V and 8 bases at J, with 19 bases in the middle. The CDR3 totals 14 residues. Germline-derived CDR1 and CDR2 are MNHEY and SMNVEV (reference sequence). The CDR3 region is CASRAMGAIGGYTF. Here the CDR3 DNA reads TGTGCCAGCAGGGCTATGGGGGCAATAGGAGGCTACACCTTC.

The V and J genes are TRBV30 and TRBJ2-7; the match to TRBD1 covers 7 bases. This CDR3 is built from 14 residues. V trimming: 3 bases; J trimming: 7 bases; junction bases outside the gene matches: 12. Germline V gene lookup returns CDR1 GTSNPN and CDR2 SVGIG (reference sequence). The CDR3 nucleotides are TGTGCCTGGAGGTTGGCCGGGACAGCCGGGGAGCAGTACTTC. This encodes CAWRLAGTAGEQYF. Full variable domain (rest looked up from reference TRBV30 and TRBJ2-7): SQTIHQWPATLVQPVGSPLSLECTVEGTSNPNLYWYRQAAGRGLQLLFYSVGIGQISSEVPQNLSASRPQDRQFILSSKKLLLSDSGFYLCAWRLAGTAGEQYFGPGTRLTVT.

This CDR3 is CASSFGGASRFF. The CDR3 region has the DNA TGTGCCAGCAGCTTCGGGGGCGCAAGTCGGTTCTTC. The V call is TRBV11-2, the J call TRBJ2-1; possibly TRBD1 or TRBD2 for D (6 bases each). The CDR3 consists of 12 residues. Germline CDR1 SGHAT, CDR2 FQNNGV. V was shortened by 3 bases and J by 15 bases, with 15 bases between the two germline ends.

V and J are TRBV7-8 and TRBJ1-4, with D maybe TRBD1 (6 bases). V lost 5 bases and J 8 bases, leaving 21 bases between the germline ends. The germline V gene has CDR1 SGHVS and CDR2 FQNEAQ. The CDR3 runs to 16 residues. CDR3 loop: CASSRFQGTPLEKLFF. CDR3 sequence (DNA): TGTGCCAGCAGCCGATTTCAGGGGACTCCCCTCGAAAAACTGTTTTTT.